The 24 T cell receptor beta chains listed next were all sequenced from one sample in a study of human T cells and chemical hapten exposure. TCRdb reanalysed the RACE reads using MiXCR and keeps one entry per CDR3 protein. Of more than 95,000 distinct CDR3 sequences in the sample, 27% were seen once. Time point denoted: patch test 3, about 24 weeks after DPC sensitization. Treatment noted: therapeutic diphenylcyclopropenone sensitization with weekly scalp DPC. The sample in question was whole blood, obtained in connection with sensitization to the hapten diphenylcyclopropenone (DPC). The receptors here all came from a man aged 35 to 55 with alopecia areata. Some clones in this sample may be carry-over from other donors' samples.

This clonotype was observed many times. The chain joins TRBV25-1 to TRBJ2-7, with D uncertain. Germline V gene data show CDR1 as MGHDK and CDR2 as SYGVNS. The CDR3 runs 11 residues. The V end was cut by 3 bases, the J end by 11 bases, with 11 bases between. The CDR3 loop reads CASSDGDIEYF. The DNA for the CDR3 is TGTGCCAGCAGTGACGGTGACATCGAGTACTTC.

The chain recombines TRBV7-8 with TRBJ2-3, with TRBD2 as a possible D gene (6 bases). Germline assignment: CDR1 SGHVS and CDR2 FQNEAQ. V was pared by 5 bases and J by 9 bases, with 15 bases between. This CDR3 is built from 13 residues. CDR3 region: CASSIPTRRTQYF. DNA for the CDR3: TGTGCCAGCAGCATACCGACTAGACGCACGCAGTATTTT.

This chain connects TRBV14 to TRBJ1-5; no firm D call. Trimming took off 0 bases at V and 2 bases at J, with 11 bases between the two ends. Germline loops: CDR1 SGHDN, CDR2 FVKESK. This CDR3 has 16 amino acids. The chain's CDR3 is CASSQDWSLGNQPQHF. The CDR3 coding sequence is TGTGCCAGCAGCCAAGATTGGTCCCTTGGCAATCAGCCCCAGCATTTT.

This clonotype has just a few counts. The CDR3 sequence: CASGPRRTYSNQPQHF. DNA of the CDR3: TGTGCCAGCGGGCCCCGCCGGACCTATAGCAATCAGCCCCAGCATTTT. The chain links TRBV27 to TRBJ1-5; D call uncertain. Germline loops: CDR1 MNHEY, CDR2 SMNVEV (reference sequence). CDR3 length: 16 amino acids. Trimming removed 8 bases at V and 0 bases at J, with 17 bases between.

The rearrangement joins TRBV7-3 to TRBJ2-6, with D uncertain. The germline gives CDR1 SGHTA, CDR2 FQGTGA. This CDR3 is built from 16 residues. Trimming shortened V by 5 bases and J by 0 bases, and 11 bases separated the two germline ends. The CDR3 nucleotides read TGTGCCAGCAGCCCCCGCTCAGTCTCTGGGGCCAACGTCCTGACTTTC. Its translation is CASSPRSVSGANVLTF.

This clonotype was picked up a small number of times. V and J are TRBV11-2 and TRBJ2-3, with D unresolved. CDR1 is SGHAT, CDR2 FQNNGV, per germline. V was shortened by 4 bases and J by 0 bases, with 5 bases between the two germline ends. The CDR3 consists of 13 residues. CDR3 sequence (DNA): TGTGCCAGCAGCTCCTCTAGCACAGATACGCAGTATTTT. It yields the protein CASSSSSTDTQYF.

The V call is TRBV2, the J call TRBJ1-1, with TRBD1 as a possible D gene (5 bases). The V gene's germline CDR1 is SNHLY and CDR2 FYNNEI. The V end lost 5 bases, the J end lost 4 bases, and 14 bases lay between the germline ends. The CDR3 is 14 amino acids. CDR3 DNA: TGTGCCAGCAGTTTCGGGGGGGGGACCACTGAAGCTTTCTTT. Translation: CASSFGGGTTEAFF. Together with reference TRBV2 and TRBJ1-1, the CDR3 gives the full variable domain: EPEVTQTPSHQVTQMGQEVILRCVPISNHLYFYWYRQILGQKVEFLVSFYNNEISEKSEIFDDQFSVERPDGSNFTLKIRSTKLEDSAMYFCASSFGGGTTEAFFGQGTRLTVV.

The V and J genes are TRBV6-1 and TRBJ1-4; D is uncertain. Germline V gives CDR1 MNHNS, CDR2 SASEGT. The length of the CDR3 is 17 residues. Deletions cut 5 bases from V and 3 bases from J, with 19 bases between. The DNA of the CDR3 is TGTGCCAGCAGTCCGCGGAGGGCCTCCGGGGCTAATGAAAAACTGTTTTTT. Its protein is CASSPRRASGANEKLFF.

This clonotype has more than one count but fewer than ten. The chain joins TRBV6-5 to TRBJ2-1, with TRBD2 matching over 11 bases. The length of the CDR3 is 15 residues. Germline V gene data show CDR1 as MNHEY and CDR2 as SVGAGI. Germline trimming cut 5 bases from V and 6 bases from J; bases unmatched to any gene: 6. CDR3 sequence (DNA): TGTGCCAGCAGTCCCCTAGCGGGAGGAGGCAATGAGCAGTTCTTC. This sequence encodes CASSPLAGGGNEQFF.

V usage is TRBV28 and J usage is TRBJ2-2; 9 nucleotides match TRBD1. CDR3 length equals 15 residues. Germline loops: CDR1 MDHEN, CDR2 SYDVKM. The trim removed 5 bases at V and 4 bases at J, leaving 5 bases unmatched. The CDR3 is CASSTGQGFTGELFF. The CDR3 DNA is TGTGCCAGCAGTACGGGACAGGGCTTCACCGGGGAGCTGTTTTTT. Full variable domain (missing parts from reference TRBV28 and TRBJ2-2): DVKVTQSSRYLVKRTGEKVFLECVQDMDHENMFWYRQDPGLGLRLIYFSYDVKMKEKGDIPEGYSVSREKKERFSLILESASTNQTSMYLCASSTGQGFTGELFFGEGSRLTVL.

This chain uses TRBV18 with TRBJ2-2; D unresolved. This CDR3 contains 14 residues. The V and J ends lost 3 bases and 4 bases respectively, with 9 bases between them. Germline CDR1 and CDR2: KGHSH and LQKENI. Written as DNA, the CDR3 is TGTGCCAGCTCACCCCCAGCCAGCACCGGGGAGCTGTTTTTT. This codes for CASSPPASTGELFF.

This clonotype has only one observation. The chain carries TRBV12-3 or TRBV12-4 and TRBJ2-4; the D gene could be TRBD1 or TRBD2 (6 bases each). V gave up 6 bases and J gave up 2 bases, with 17 bases separating them. The CDR3 runs to 16 residues. CDR3 bases: TGTGCCAGCAGCCCTGAGGGGGGCGCACCCAAAAACATTCAGTACTTC. This encodes CASSPEGGAPKNIQYF.

This clonotype has just a few counts. The CDR3 spells CASSSLTGAYNEQFF. The CDR3 DNA reads as TGTGCCAGCAGTTCCCTGACAGGGGCCTACAATGAGCAGTTCTTC. The chain links TRBV25-1 to TRBJ2-1; 8 nucleotides align to TRBD1. The CDR3 runs to 15 residues. From germline, CDR1 is MGHDK and CDR2 SYGVNS. The J segment lost 2 bases and the V segment lost 5 bases, leaving 5 bases of the junction unmatched. Drawing the rest from reference TRBV25-1 and TRBJ2-1, the complete variable domain is EADIYQTPRYLVIGTGKKITLECSQTMGHDKMYWYQQDPGMELHLIHYSYGVNSTEKGDLSSESTVSRIRTEHFPLTLESARPSHTSQYLCASSSLTGAYNEQFFGPGTRLTVL.

This chain's CDR3 is CASRTGTGDEKLFF. In DNA, the CDR3 is TGTGCCAGCAGAACCGGGACAGGGGATGAAAAACTGTTTTTT. V gene TRBV6-6 combines with J gene TRBJ1-4, with 10 nucleotides matching TRBD1. Germline CDR1 and CDR2: MNHNY and SVGAGI (reference sequence). The junction had 4 bases not matched to a gene; V was cut back by 6 bases and J by 6 bases. This CDR3 region has 14 residues.

The rearrangement uses TRBV7-9 and TRBJ2-1; D possibly corresponds to TRBD2 (6 bases). Germline lookup yields CDR1 SEHNR and CDR2 FQNEAQ (reference sequence). This CDR3 has 15 residues. V dropped 5 bases and J dropped 2 bases, with 13 bases sitting between them. This CDR3 reads CASSPAGTPYNEQFF. CDR3 coding DNA: TGTGCCAGCAGCCCGGCCGGGACTCCCTACAATGAGCAGTTCTTC.

This clonotype was recorded a few times. The chain employs TRBV20-1 and TRBJ2-5, with TRBD1 identical over 7 bases. CDR1 is DFQATT, CDR2 SNEGSKA, per germline (reference sequence). The CDR3 is 15 residues long. Trimming removed 3 bases from V and 1 base from J; junction bases left unmatched: 8. CDR3 protein: CSARESGTAQETQYF. The DNA for the CDR3 is TGCAGTGCTAGGGAATCCGGGACAGCCCAAGAGACCCAGTACTTC.

The V and J genes are TRBV10-1 and TRBJ2-3, with TRBD2 matching 8 bases. V gave up 2 bases and J gave up 2 bases; unmatched junction bases: 3. Looked up from germline, CDR1 is WNHNN and CDR2 is SYGVQD (reference sequence). This CDR3 comprises 15 residues. The CDR3 bases are TGCGCCAGCAGTGAGGTAGCGGGGTACACAGATACGCAGTATTTT. Encoded protein: CASSEVAGYTDTQYF.

This clonotype was observed a few times. V is TRBV10-3 and J is TRBJ2-3, with no clear D. CDR1 is ENHRY, CDR2 SYGVKD, per germline. V was trimmed by 2 bases and J by 2 bases, leaving 5 bases between them. The CDR3 loop spans 13 amino acids. The DNA of the CDR3 is TGTGCCATCAGTGAGGCTCCCACAGATACGCAGTATTTT. Translated, it gives CAISEAPTDTQYF.

This clonotype came up a few times. The V and J genes are TRBV20-1 and TRBJ2-3; the match to TRBD1 covers 7 bases. V shed 5 bases, J shed 7 bases, and the junction held 3 bases outside the gene matches. In germline, CDR1 is DFQATT, CDR2 SNEGSKA (reference sequence). The CDR3 has 11 residues. The CDR3 here is CSAPGGHTQYF. CDR3 DNA sequence: TGCAGTGCTCCAGGGGGTCATACGCAGTATTTT.

The chain has TRBV12-3 or TRBV12-4 and TRBJ1-2, with 7 positions matching TRBD1. The ends lost 5 bases at V and 4 bases at J; junction bases unmatched: 4. This CDR3 has 13 amino acids. The CDR3 loop is CASSRDRSYGYTF. The CDR3 nucleotides read TGTGCCAGCAGTCGGGACAGATCCTATGGCTACACCTTC.

There are a few counts of this clonotype. J is TRBJ1-1 and V is TRBV20-1, with D unclear. CDR1 is DFQATT, CDR2 SNEGSKA, per germline (reference sequence). This CDR3 spans 13 amino acids. Trimming took off 3 bases at V and 3 bases at J, with 11 bases between the two ends. Here the CDR3 reads CSARISGDTEAFF. Here the CDR3 DNA reads TGCAGTGCTAGGATTTCAGGTGACACTGAAGCTTTCTTT.

This rearrangement joins TRBV12-3 or TRBV12-4 to TRBJ2-7; 11 bases match TRBD2. Trimming cost V 5 bases and J 3 bases; bases outside gene matches: 9. This CDR3 has 16 residues. The CDR3 sequence: CASSGSGRGFDYEQYF. The CDR3 DNA reads as TGTGCCAGCAGTGGTAGCGGGAGGGGTTTCGACTACGAGCAGTACTTC.

The chain carries TRBV28 and TRBJ2-7; 12 bases fit TRBD2. J gave up 2 bases and V 6 bases, and 8 bases lay outside the gene matches. There are 16 residues in the CDR3. Germline lookup yields CDR1 MDHEN and CDR2 SYDVKM. The CDR3 nucleotides read TGTGCCAGCAGCCCTTGGACTAGCGGGATGACCTACGAGCAGTACTTC. Translated, it gives CASSPWTSGMTYEQYF.

A few counts support this clonotype. The chain uses TRBV10-3 and TRBJ2-1, with 13 bases aligning to TRBD2. This CDR3 region has 15 residues. V shed 6 bases and J 7 bases; nucleotides not matched to a gene: 6. From germline, CDR1 is ENHRY and CDR2 SYGVKD. The CDR3 loop reads CAISETSGRVNEQFF. The CDR3, as DNA: TGTGCCATCAGCGAAACTAGCGGGAGGGTTAATGAGCAGTTCTTC.